Given below is one TCR beta chain in context. This specimen belongs to a study of blood T cell repertoires in COVID-19. As for the study in general: Material from acute and convalescent COVID-19 was sourced from the United States, Italy and Spain. PBMCs, B-cell-depleted T cells, or T cells were the source of the cDNA or gDNA that made up the material.

Clones were sequenced by immunoSEQ multiplex PCR, and TCRdb holds only the in-frame ones, with some missing. The profile covers 270,000 or so clones, with 89% appearing a single time and around 10% taken by the ten largest. The V end lost 1 base, the J end lost 1 base, and 19 bases lay between the germline ends. Germline CDR1 MGHRA, CDR2 YSYEKL. This CDR3 region has 18 residues. The V and J genes are TRBV4-1 and TRBJ1-1; D is undetermined. This receptor was obtained from a woman in her 30s with COVID-19, enrolled during active disease. The sequencing input was peripheral blood. The CDR3 region is CASSQGRPHEGRNTEAFF. Here the CDR3 DNA reads TGCGCCAGCAGCCAAGGAAGGCCGCACGAGGGCAGGAACACTGAAGCTTTCTTT.